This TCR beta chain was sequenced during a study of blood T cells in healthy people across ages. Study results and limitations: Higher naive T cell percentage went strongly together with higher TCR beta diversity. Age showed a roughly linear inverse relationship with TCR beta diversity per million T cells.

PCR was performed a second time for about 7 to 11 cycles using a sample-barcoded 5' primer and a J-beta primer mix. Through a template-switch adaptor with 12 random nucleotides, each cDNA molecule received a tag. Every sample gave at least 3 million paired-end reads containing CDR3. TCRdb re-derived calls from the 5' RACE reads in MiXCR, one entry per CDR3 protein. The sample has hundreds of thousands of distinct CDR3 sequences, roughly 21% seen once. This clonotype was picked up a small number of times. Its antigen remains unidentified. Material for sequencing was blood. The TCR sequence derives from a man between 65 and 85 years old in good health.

CDR3 nucleotides: TGTGCCAGCTCATCGGACAGTAATTCACCCCTCCACTTT. It translates to CASSSDSNSPLHF. The chain is built from TRBV18 and TRBJ1-6, with a tentative D call TRBD1 (6 bases). CDR3 length: 13 amino acids. Germline assignment: CDR1 KGHSH and CDR2 LQKENI. V was cut by 5 bases and J by 6 bases, with 8 bases left in between.